The source of this T cell receptor beta chain is a study of blood T cell repertoires in COVID-19. The germline V and J ends were trimmed by 5 bases and 6 bases, with 12 bases remaining between them. This CDR3 has 13 amino acids. CDR1 is MNHEY, CDR2 SVGAGI, per germline. TCRdb's table, derived via immunoSEQ multiplex PCR, lists solely in-frame clones and lacks some. The table shows about 140,000 clones, with approximately 84% occurring only once. This TCR was sampled from a woman between 18 and 29 years old who had been exposed to COVID-19. The chain combines TRBV6-5 with TRBJ2-3, with D possibly TRBD2 on 6 matching bases. The sequenced sample was PBMCs or T cells enriched from blood (not recorded which). The CDR3 loop is CASSPNAGDTQYF. Here the CDR3 DNA reads TGTGCCAGCAGTCCTAATGCGGGGGATACGCAGTATTTT.